The clone carrying this TCR beta chain was seen only a few times. This sample stems from a study of T cell changes during pregnancy in multiple sclerosis. The germline V gene has CDR1 MNHEY and CDR2 SVGAGI. Losses at the gene ends were 5 bases for V and 0 bases for J; bases not matched to a gene: 4. The CDR3 sequence is 15 residues long. Using immunoSEQ multiplex PCR, the repertoire was profiled, and TCRdb retains in-frame clones only, with some absent. Here the sample spans tens of thousands of clones, 88% being singletons. Sample: CD4+ T cells from peripheral blood mononuclear cells, taken in the first trimester of pregnancy. This receptor was obtained from a female donor with multiple sclerosis, enrolled in a pregnancy study. The chain joins TRBV6-5 to TRBJ1-1; 9 bases align to TRBD1. The CDR3 reads CASSQGQGLNTEAFF. The DNA of the CDR3 is TGTGCCAGCAGTCAGGGACAGGGTTTGAACACTGAAGCTTTCTTT.